The 17 T cell receptor beta chains listed next were all sequenced from one sample in a study of sequential checkpoint blockade in melanoma. As to treatment: randomized to nivolumab then ipilimumab (arm A) or the reverse (arm B). Profiled with immunoSEQ multiplex PCR; TCRdb holds only in-frame clones, not every one. The table lists 18,000 or so clones, around 77% of them singletons. Sample: CD8+ T cells sorted from blood (inferred from file names), taken from a patient given nivolumab and ipilimumab in sequence. Receptor source: a human donor with melanoma.

The V gene is TRBV28, the J gene TRBJ2-7; 10 bases are a match to TRBD1. The CDR3 covers 14 residues. Per the germline V gene, CDR1 is MDHEN and CDR2 is SYDVKM. V gave up 2 bases and J gave up 5 bases; unmatched junction bases: 3. The CDR3 DNA reads as TGTGCCAGCAGTTTAGGGACAGGGGAAGACGAGCAGTACTTC. Translated: CASSLGTGEDEQYF.

The chain is built from TRBV5-1 and TRBJ2-7; 10 bases are shared with TRBD1. Germline trimming cut 4 bases from V and 1 base from J; bases unmatched to any gene: 2. In germline, CDR1 is SGHRS, CDR2 YFSETQ. The CDR3 is 14 amino acids. The CDR3 nucleotides are TGCGCCAGCAGCCAGGGACAGGGGTCCTACGAGCAGTACTTC. This sequence encodes CASSQGQGSYEQYF.

The J gene is TRBJ1-1, the V gene TRBV10-1; 7 nucleotides align to TRBD1. V lost 3 bases to trimming and J lost 10 bases; unmatched junction nucleotides: 11. Germline V gene data show CDR1 as WNHNN and CDR2 as SYGVQD (reference sequence). The CDR3 runs 14 residues. CDR3 amino acids: CASSDLDREGGAFF. As DNA, the CDR3 is TGCGCCAGCAGTGACCTTGACAGGGAAGGGGGAGCTTTCTTT.

The chain combines TRBV2 with TRBJ2-7; possibly TRBD1 for D (5 bases). Trimming took off 1 base at V and 6 bases at J, with 10 bases between the two ends. The CDR3 spans 13 residues. Germline lookup yields CDR1 SNHLY and CDR2 FYNNEI. CDR3 residues: CASSEGTPSEQYF. The DNA for the CDR3 is TGTGCCAGCAGTGAAGGGACACCTTCCGAGCAGTACTTC.

The rearrangement links TRBV7-9 to TRBJ2-7; TRBD2 might be the D (7 bases). The V gene's germline CDR1 is SEHNR and CDR2 FQNEAQ (reference sequence). V was pared by 4 bases and J by 1 base, with 20 bases between. The CDR3 is made up of 17 amino acids. Here the CDR3 DNA reads TGTGCCAGCAGCTCCCCTAAGGCGGGGGCTTCATCCTACGAGCAGTACTTC. Amino acid sequence: CASSSPKAGASSYEQYF.

This clone has only one observation. This sequence joins TRBV27 and TRBJ2-7; D possibly corresponds to TRBD1 (5 bases). Germline lookup yields CDR1 MNHEY and CDR2 SMNVEV (reference sequence). The CDR3 extends over 16 amino acids. V was cut by 4 bases and J by 2 bases, with 18 bases left in between. CDR3 coding DNA: TGTGCCAGCAGTTCCCCTCAGACAGCGCGTACCTACGAGCAGTACTTC. Translating gives CASSSPQTARTYEQYF.

The chain employs TRBV6-5 and TRBJ1-1, with D unclear. Germline-derived CDR1 and CDR2 are MNHEY and SVGAGI. Trimming shortened V by 6 bases and J by 1 base, and 9 bases separated the two germline ends. The CDR3 length is 13 residues. CDR3 DNA: TGTGCCAGCAGCCTCACAACGAACACTGAAGCTTTCTTT. It translates to CASSLTTNTEAFF.

V and J are TRBV7-9 and TRBJ1-2; the D gene is possibly TRBD1 (6 bases). V lost 5 bases to trimming and J lost 3 bases, with 19 bases between them. CDR1 and CDR2 from the germline V gene are SEHNR and FQNEAQ (reference sequence). This CDR3 is built from 16 residues. CDR3 nucleotide sequence: TGTGCCAGCAGCGCCCAGGGGCTGCCAACGGACTATGGCTACACCTTC. Its translation is CASSAQGLPTDYGYTF.

A remark on this clone: The same CDR3 is also encoded by other DNA sequences in this sample. The V gene is TRBV7-6, the J gene TRBJ2-7; D gene ambiguous. This CDR3 contains 16 residues. The germline V gene encodes CDR1 SGHVS and CDR2 FNYEAQ. V shed 1 base and J shed 1 base, with 14 bases lying between them. CDR3 bases: TGTGCCAGCAGCTTAGATCCGGATAGCATGTCCTACGAGCAGTACTTC. Its protein product is CASSLDPDSMSYEQYF.

The chain joins TRBV28 to TRBJ1-5; 7 bases line up with TRBD1. The CDR3 has 18 residues. V lost 5 bases, J lost 0 bases, and 13 bases stayed unmatched. Germline V gene lookup returns CDR1 MDHEN and CDR2 SYDVKM. CDR3 sequence: CASSAQTGTAYSNQPQHF. The CDR3 region has the DNA TGTGCCAGCAGTGCCCAAACGGGGACAGCTTATAGCAATCAGCCCCAGCATTTT.

This chain connects TRBV7-9 to TRBJ2-2, with 8 bases identical to TRBD2. Per the germline V gene, CDR1 is SEHNR and CDR2 is FQNEAQ (reference sequence). The CDR3 is made up of 16 amino acids. The V segment lost 3 bases and the J segment 1 base; nucleotides outside the gene matches: 4. The CDR3 region is CASSFDSGGNTGELFF. The CDR3, as DNA: TGTGCCAGCAGCTTTGACAGCGGGGGGAACACCGGGGAGCTGTTTTTT.

The V and J genes are TRBV11-2 and TRBJ2-7; maybe TRBD1 (5 bases). Germline loops: CDR1 SGHAT, CDR2 FQNNGV. The CDR3 has 13 amino acids. Trimming cost V 2 bases and J 5 bases, with 10 bases left between them. The CDR3 nucleotides read TGTGCCAGCAGCTTATTTGGCAGGGACGAGCAGTACTTC. Its protein is CASSLFGRDEQYF.

The chain combines TRBV19 with TRBJ1-5; perhaps TRBD1 as D (6 bases). Per germline, CDR1 LNHDA and CDR2 SQIVND (reference sequence). Trimming stripped 0 bases from V and 5 bases from J, with 11 bases between. This CDR3 comprises 15 residues. CDR3 residues: CASSIDQAGDQPQHF. The DNA of the CDR3 is TGTGCCAGTAGTATAGATCAGGCAGGGGATCAGCCCCAGCATTTT.

The chain carries TRBV6-1 and TRBJ2-7, with D unresolved. In germline, CDR1 is MNHNS, CDR2 SASEGT. There are 14 residues in the CDR3. V was cut by 1 base and J by 2 bases, with 9 bases left in between. The CDR3 DNA follows: TGTGCCAGCAGTGAAGGGGCGACCCCCTACGAGCAGTACTTC. Translated: CASSEGATPYEQYF.

The rearrangement links TRBV27 to TRBJ2-7; TRBD2 matches at 11 bases. Germline CDR1 reads MNHEY; CDR2 reads SMNVEV (reference sequence). Trimming took 4 bases from V and 3 from J; bases not matched to a gene: 8. This CDR3 has 16 residues. As DNA, the CDR3 is TGTGCCAGCAGTTCTCTGACTAGCGGGAACTTCTACGAGCAGTACTTC. Translated, it gives CASSSLTSGNFYEQYF.

This chain uses TRBV27 with TRBJ1-1; D might be TRBD1 (6 bases). Per the germline V gene, CDR1 is MNHEY and CDR2 is SMNVEV (reference sequence). V lost 5 bases to trimming and J lost 4 bases, with 14 bases between them. The CDR3 runs to 14 residues. CDR3 sequence reads: CASSPQGTGTEAFF. The CDR3 nucleotides are TGTGCCAGCAGTCCACAGGGAACCGGCACTGAAGCTTTCTTT.

This chain links TRBV13 with TRBJ2-7, with 10 bases lining up with TRBD1. V shed 4 bases and J 5 bases; nucleotides not matched to a gene: 5. Looked up from germline, CDR1 is PRHDT and CDR2 is FYEKMQ (reference sequence). The CDR3 is 14 residues long. The CDR3 loop reads CASSSGTGDNEQYF. In DNA, the CDR3 is TGTGCCAGCAGCTCCGGGACAGGGGACAACGAGCAGTACTTC.